This T cell receptor beta chain stems from a study of cytomegalovirus exposure and HLA in healthy donors. Whole-study findings and limits: Common viral pathogens were later found to be apparently linked to several of the most significant clusters.

This CDR3 comprises 15 residues. Germline lookup yields CDR1 SGDLS and CDR2 YYNGEE. The V end lost 0 bases, the J end lost 3 bases, and 10 bases lay between the germline ends. The PCR employed 60 Vbeta primers together with 13 Jbeta primers. Method: immunoSEQ multiplex PCR; TCRdb's copy keeps in-frame clones and lacks some. The sample lists 65,000 to 75,000 clones, 68% occurring once. Concerning this clone itself: What it binds is unknown.

Sequencing was performed on PBMCs. This sequence joins TRBV9 and TRBJ2-4; maybe TRBD1 (6 bases). This TCR was recovered from a woman in her 30s in good health and CMV-seronegative. The CDR3 region is CASSVAPDSKNIQYF. The DNA of the CDR3 is TGTGCCAGCAGCGTAGCCCCGGACAGCAAAAACATTCAGTACTTC.